This T cell receptor (beta chain) was sequenced in a study of tumour-infiltrating T cells in Burkitt lymphoma. Study summary: All epidemiological Burkitt lymphoma subtypes were represented in the cohort. Repertoire clonality predicted overall and progression-free survival.

The data were produced by immunoSEQ multiplex PCR, yet TCRdb's version contains in-frame clones alone and is incomplete. The sample carries about 50,000 clones, approximately 31% recorded once. Notes on the study in general: Many Burkitt lymphoma patients shared several public clonotypes.

The CDR3 extends over 17 amino acids. Germline V gives CDR1 SGDLS, CDR2 YYNGEE. Trimming cost V 0 bases and J 4 bases, with 18 bases left between them. Remarks on this clone: The antigen remains unidentified.

V and J are TRBV9 and TRBJ2-3; a weak D match, TRBD1 (5 bases). Sequencing was done on a sample of tumor tissue. The TCR was taken from a human donor with Burkitt lymphoma. The CDR3 is CASSVDFRSQGADTQYF. For the CDR3, the DNA is TGTGCCAGCAGCGTAGATTTCCGATCGCAGGGTGCAGATACGCAGTATTTT.